This T cell receptor beta chain came from a study of cytomegalovirus exposure and HLA in healthy donors. Points from the study as a whole: A reported reduction in N-insertions relative to the roughly 700-donor mean was seen in an Asian-associated ancestry cluster in a later analysis. Cytomegalovirus association was listed for about 170 TCR beta chains. Researchers reported that a few CMV-associated chains were confirmed in vitro as CMV antigen-specific. Productive rates of about 87% or about 30% were seen for most TCR beta V segments in an earlier analysis.

Of note for this clone: Antigen: not known.

This CDR3 comprises 14 residues. The germline V gene encodes CDR1 LNHDA and CDR2 SQIVND (reference sequence). Trimming took 2 bases from V and 7 from J; bases not matched to a gene: 7. It was with 60 Vbeta and 13 Jbeta primers that the PCR ran. The data were produced by immunoSEQ multiplex PCR, yet TCRdb's version contains in-frame clones alone and is incomplete. Counted here are 85,000 to 120,000 clones, 63% occurring once; the ten biggest clones make up about 4.9%. What was sequenced was PBMCs. This chain connects TRBV19 to TRBJ2-7; 8 nucleotides match TRBD1. This TCR derives from a human donor in good health. CDR3 coding DNA: TGTGCCAGTAGTATATGGCAGGGGGCTGGGGAGCAGTACTTC. This codes for CASSIWQGAGEQYF. Combining the CDR3 with reference TRBV19 and TRBJ2-7 gives the whole variable domain DGGITQSPKYLFRKEGQNVTLSCEQNLNHDAMYWYRQDPGQGLRLIYYSQIVNDFQKGDIAEGYSVSREKKESFPLTVTSAQKNPTAFYLCASSIWQGAGEQYFGPGTRLTVT.